The 25 T cell receptor beta chains below all came from one sample that was sequenced in a study of blood T cells in healthy people across ages. Using a J-beta primer mix together with a sample-barcoded 5' primer, a second PCR was run for about 7 to 12 cycles. In TCRdb, the 5' RACE reads were re-called with MiXCR into one record per CDR3 protein. The sample shows hundreds of thousands of distinct CDR3 sequences, about 61% of them seen only once. Sequenced material: blood. The source is a man in his forties in good health.

In its sample, this clonotype was seen a few times. This sequence joins TRBV9 and TRBJ2-5; 11 nucleotides match TRBD2. In germline, CDR1 is SGDLS, CDR2 YYNGEE. The CDR3 contains 18 residues. The J segment lost 4 bases and the V segment lost 0 bases, leaving 11 bases of the junction unmatched. CDR3 loop: CASSVAPSGGLGGETQYF. The CDR3 region has the DNA TGTGCCAGCAGCGTAGCTCCTAGCGGGGGGTTGGGGGGAGAGACCCAGTACTTC.

This rearrangement joins TRBV29-1 to TRBJ2-7; tentatively, D is TRBD1 or TRBD2 (5 bases each). V was shortened by 5 bases and J by 6 bases, with 17 bases between the two germline ends. The CDR3 is 13 residues long. The germline V gene encodes CDR1 SQVTM and CDR2 ANQGSEA. The CDR3 reads CSVSEGGGVEQYF. The CDR3, as DNA: TGCAGCGTTAGTGAGGGTGGGGGAGTCGAGCAGTACTTC.

The J gene is TRBJ1-1, the V gene TRBV29-1; 7 nucleotides match TRBD1. With 7 bases clipped from V and 1 base from J, the junction kept 6 bases outside the gene matches. Germline-derived CDR1 and CDR2 are SQVTM and ANQGSEA. CDR3 length: 13 residues. The chain's CDR3 is CSARQGPNTEAFF. CDR3 DNA sequence: TGCAGCGCCCGACAGGGCCCGAACACTGAAGCTTTCTTT.

CDR3 nucleotide sequence: TGCAGTGCTAGGGGACAGGCGGTGGGGGAGCAGTACTTC. As protein: CSARGQAVGEQYF. The V call is TRBV20-1, the J call TRBJ2-4; 8 bases match TRBD1. Germline CDR1 reads DFQATT; CDR2 reads SNEGSKA (reference sequence). V shed 3 bases and J 13 bases; nucleotides not matched to a gene: 11. The CDR3 has 13 residues.

The sample holds one count of this clonotype. The chain employs TRBV6-4 and TRBJ2-6; possible D gene TRBD2, 6 bases. Germline V gene sequence: CDR1 MRHNA, CDR2 SNTAGT. This CDR3 region has 18 residues. The germline V and J ends were trimmed by 3 bases and 1 base, with 16 bases remaining between them. The CDR3 loop reads CASSERPVGGSGANVLTF. The DNA of the CDR3 is TGTGCCAGCAGTGAGAGGCCTGTAGGAGGGTCTGGGGCCAACGTCCTGACTTTC.

This chain uses TRBV6-2 or TRBV6-3 with TRBJ2-4, with D tentatively TRBD2 (6 bases). The DNA matches TRBJ2-7 better at its end, which makes the J call doubtful. The CDR3 is made up of 15 amino acids. Germline loops: CDR1 MNHEY, CDR2 SVGEGT. The CDR3 is CASSIGTLSSYEQYF. DNA of the CDR3: TGTGCCAGCAGCATCGGGACTTTAAGCTCCTACGAGCAGTACTTC.

The table lists this clonotype with a count of one. DNA of the CDR3: TGCAGCGCCGAACTTTGGGGTTCAGAGACCCAGTTCTTC. This translates into CSAELWGSETQFF. The chain has TRBV29-1 and TRBJ2-1, with D uncertain. V lost 7 bases, J lost 13 bases, and 23 bases lay in between. This CDR3 is built from 13 residues. Germline CDR1 SQVTM, CDR2 ANQGSEA.

The chain combines TRBV7-6 with TRBJ2-5; D uncertain. Looked up from germline, CDR1 is SGHVS and CDR2 is FNYEAQ. This CDR3 spans 15 amino acids. V dropped 4 bases and J dropped 0 bases, with 12 bases sitting between them. The CDR3 coding sequence is TGTGCCAGCAGCTCCGCAAACTATTACCAAGAGACCCAGTACTTC. Residues: CASSSANYYQETQYF.

The rearrangement uses TRBV2 and TRBJ2-4; D is unclear. Germline V lookup: CDR1 SNHLY, CDR2 FYNNEI. The V end was cut by 6 bases, the J end by 7 bases, with 13 bases between. There are 13 residues in the CDR3. The CDR3 sequence: CASSAANWNIQYF. CDR3 in DNA: TGTGCCAGCAGCGCGGCAAACTGGAACATTCAGTACTTC. The variable domain in full, completed from reference TRBV2 and TRBJ2-4, reads EPEVTQTPSHQVTQMGQEVILRCVPISNHLYFYWYRQILGQKVEFLVSFYNNEISEKSEIFDDQFSVERPDGSNFTLKIRSTKLEDSAMYFCASSAANWNIQYFGAGTRLSVL.

The chain recombines TRBV12-3 or TRBV12-4 with TRBJ1-2, with 7 positions matching TRBD1. The CDR3 length is 14 residues. V was clipped by 7 bases and J by 7 bases; unmatched bases: 12. CDR3 in amino acids: CASNRQGGASGYTF. CDR3 bases: TGTGCCAGCAACCGACAAGGGGGCGCGAGTGGCTACACCTTC.

The rearrangement joins TRBV12-3 or TRBV12-4 to TRBJ1-4; 9 bases align to TRBD1. The CDR3 runs to 20 residues. The V and J ends lost 5 bases and 2 bases, in that order; junction bases with no gene match: 18. The CDR3, as DNA: TGTGCCAGCAGTGCCCGAACGGGGGACAGGGACTCTCTTACTAATGAAAAACTGTTTTTT. Translated, it gives CASSARTGDRDSLTNEKLFF.

Only a few counts were recorded for this clonotype. This chain uses TRBV9 with TRBJ2-7, with D possibly being TRBD2 (5 bases). The V end was cut by 0 bases, the J end by 2 bases, with 12 bases between. The CDR3 is 15 amino acids. Germline CDR1 is SGDLS and CDR2 is YYNGEE. This CDR3 reads CASSVALAATYEQYF. The CDR3 bases are TGTGCCAGCAGCGTAGCTCTAGCCGCGACCTACGAGCAGTACTTC.

This clonotype has just a few counts. The CDR3 region has the DNA TGTGCCACCAGCAGGAGGGGGGACGACAATGAGCAGTACTTC. This codes for CATSRRGDDNEQYF. V gene TRBV15 combines with J gene TRBJ2-5; D may be TRBD1 or TRBD2 (6 bases each). V was pared by 3 bases and J by 11 bases, with 19 bases between. From germline, CDR1 is LNHNV and CDR2 YYDKDF (reference sequence). This CDR3 has 14 residues.

The chain links TRBV5-1 to TRBJ2-7; D remains unclear. This CDR3 contains 17 residues. CDR1 is SGHRS, CDR2 YFSETQ, per germline. The V end was cut by 0 bases, the J end by 3 bases, with 19 bases between. CDR3 amino acids: CASSLAPGQTSNYEQYF. CDR3 in DNA: TGCGCCAGCAGCTTGGCGCCAGGCCAGACTTCCAACTACGAGCAGTACTTC.

J is TRBJ2-1 and V is TRBV11-1; no reliable D call. Germline V CDR1 and CDR2: SGHAT, FQDESV (reference sequence). The CDR3 is 14 amino acids. V gave up 0 bases and J gave up 8 bases, with 11 bases separating them. CDR3 loop: CASSLAWGFDEQFF. The CDR3, as DNA: TGTGCCAGCAGCTTAGCTTGGGGTTTCGATGAGCAGTTCTTC.

This clonotype was seen only once. The J gene is TRBJ2-5, the V gene TRBV18; D is undetermined. The closer fit of TRBJ2-7 to the DNA end suggests the J call may be wrong. CDR3 length: 13 amino acids. Germline lookup yields CDR1 KGHSH and CDR2 LQKENI. The CDR3 loop is CASSPPGTSEQYF. The CDR3 bases are TGTGCCAGCTCACCACCAGGAACAAGCGAGCAGTACTTC.

The genes are TRBV5-1 and TRBJ2-2; D possibly corresponds to TRBD2 (6 bases). The CDR3 runs to 16 residues. Per germline, CDR1 SGHRS and CDR2 YFSETQ. V was trimmed by 4 bases and J by 5 bases, leaving 18 bases between them. The CDR3 DNA follows: TGCGCCAGCAGCCGAATAGCGGCCCTGGGAACCGGGGAGCTGTTTTTT. Its translation is CASSRIAALGTGELFF.

The CDR3 loop reads CASSQVSPAGFGSGANVLTF. In DNA, the CDR3 is TGCGCCAGCAGCCAAGTGAGCCCAGCCGGCTTTGGCTCTGGGGCCAACGTCCTGACTTTC. V gene TRBV4-3 combines with J gene TRBJ2-6; no clear D gene. Germline CDR1 is LGHNA and CDR2 is YSLEER. V shed 1 base and J shed 0 bases, with 19 bases lying between them. This CDR3 region has 20 residues.

The chain is built from TRBV20-1 and TRBJ2-1, with TRBD2 matching 10 bases. There are 14 residues in the CDR3. The J segment lost 13 bases and the V segment lost 5 bases, leaving 14 bases of the junction unmatched. The germline gives CDR1 DFQATT, CDR2 SNEGSKA (reference sequence). The CDR3 reads CSAPKSLAGADQFF. In DNA form, the CDR3 reads TGCAGTGCTCCTAAGAGTCTAGCGGGAGCTGATCAGTTCTTC.

The chain is built from TRBV2 and TRBJ2-5; D is tentatively TRBD1 or TRBD2 (5 bases each). Trimming removed 1 base at V and 1 base at J, with 13 bases between. The CDR3 loop spans 16 amino acids. CDR1 and CDR2 from the germline V gene are SNHLY and FYNNEI. This chain's CDR3 is CASSEETGRRQETQYF. DNA of the CDR3: TGTGCCAGCAGTGAAGAGACGGGACGGCGCCAAGAGACCCAGTACTTC.

This chain connects TRBV20-1 to TRBJ2-3, with TRBD2 matching 13 bases. Trimming at V came to 3 bases and at J to 3 bases, leaving 6 bases not matched to a gene. Germline loops: CDR1 DFQATT, CDR2 SNEGSKA (reference sequence). This CDR3 is 16 amino acids long. CDR3 loop: CSASQRTSGGTDTQYF. CDR3 coding DNA: TGCAGTGCTAGCCAAAGGACTAGCGGGGGAACAGATACGCAGTATTTT.

This clonotype came up many times. This sequence joins TRBV20-1 and TRBJ2-1; TRBD1 matches at 9 bases. CDR1 and CDR2 (germline): DFQATT, SNEGSKA (reference sequence). Trimming cost V 6 bases and J 5 bases; bases outside gene matches: 2. The CDR3 spans 12 residues. DNA of the CDR3: TGCAGTGCGGGACAGGGACACAATGAGCAGTTCTTC. It specifies CSAGQGHNEQFF.

V gene TRBV11-1 combines with J gene TRBJ1-1, with no clear D. With 1 base removed from V and 7 bases from J, the gap between germline ends came to 10 bases. The CDR3 has 13 residues. Germline V lookup: CDR1 SGHAT, CDR2 FQDESV (reference sequence). In nucleotides, the CDR3 is TGTGCCAGCAGCTTAGGGGAAGGCTGTGAAGCTTTCTTT. This sequence encodes CASSLGEGCEAFF.

To note about this clonotype: Since a much larger clone is just one base distant, this may be a read error. This chain connects TRBV7-2 to TRBJ2-7, with 12 bases identical to TRBD2. This CDR3 region has 15 residues. Germline values: CDR1 SGHTA, CDR2 FQGNSA. Trimming cost V 2 bases and J 5 bases; bases outside gene matches: 4. The CDR3 bases are TGTGCCAGCAGCTTACTAGCGGGAGGGCCCAACGAGCAGTACTTC. This translates into CASSLLAGGPNEQYF.

A word on this clonotype: The germline gene is not matched at one end of the junction; a read error may be the cause. The rearrangement uses TRBV18 and TRBJ1-6; D call uncertain. Germline V lookup: CDR1 KGHSH, CDR2 LQKENI. CDR3 length: 17 residues. The CDR3 is CASSPIGSFSYNSSLHF. CDR3 nucleotides: TGTGCCAGCTCACCAATAGGGTCTTTTTCCTATAATTCATCCCTCCACTTT.